This TCR beta chain was recorded in a study of blood T cell repertoires in COVID-19. CDR1 and CDR2 (germline): MDHEN, SYDVKM. The CDR3 is 14 residues long. Between the trimmed V and J ends, which lost 7 bases and 4 bases, there was a span of 16 bases. The protocol was immunoSEQ multiplex PCR, while the TCRdb copy is restricted to in-frame clones and leaves out a portion. The sample yields more than 200,000 clones, around nine tenths seen once. Specimen: PBMCs or T cells enriched from blood (not recorded which). The chain carries TRBV28 and TRBJ1-1; D remains ambiguous. This receptor was identified in a woman aged 45-59 years who had recovered from COVID-19. CDR3 sequence (DNA): TGTGCCAGCACCCCGAGTATGTTTGGCACTGAAGCTTTCTTT. This sequence encodes CASTPSMFGTEAFF.